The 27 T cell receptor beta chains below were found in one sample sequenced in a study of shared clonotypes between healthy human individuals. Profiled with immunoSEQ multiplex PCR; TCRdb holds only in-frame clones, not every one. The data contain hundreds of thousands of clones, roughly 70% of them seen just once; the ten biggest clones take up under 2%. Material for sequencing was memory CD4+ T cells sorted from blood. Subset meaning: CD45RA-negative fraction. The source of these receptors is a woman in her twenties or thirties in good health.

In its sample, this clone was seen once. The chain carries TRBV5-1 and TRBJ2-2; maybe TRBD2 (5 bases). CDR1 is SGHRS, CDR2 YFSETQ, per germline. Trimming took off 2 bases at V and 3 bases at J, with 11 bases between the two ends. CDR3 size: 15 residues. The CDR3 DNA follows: TGCGCCAGCAGCTTCGGAGGTAGAGACACCGGGGAGCTGTTTTTT. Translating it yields CASSFGGRDTGELFF.

The CDR3 region has the DNA TGTGCCAGCAGTGAAGGGGTAGCTCAGGCCTTTTTT. Residues: CASSEGVAQAFF. The chain joins TRBV6-1 to TRBJ2-2; no clear D. Deletions cut 1 base from V and 17 bases from J, with 14 bases between. The CDR3 has 12 amino acids. The V gene's germline CDR1 is MNHNS and CDR2 SASEGT.

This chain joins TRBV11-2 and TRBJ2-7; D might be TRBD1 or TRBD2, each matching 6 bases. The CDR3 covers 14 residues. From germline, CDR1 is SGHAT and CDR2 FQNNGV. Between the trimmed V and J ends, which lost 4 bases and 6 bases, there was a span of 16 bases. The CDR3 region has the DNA TGTGCCAGCAGCTCTATTGGGGGGCGCGGCGAGCAGTACTTC. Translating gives CASSSIGGRGEQYF.

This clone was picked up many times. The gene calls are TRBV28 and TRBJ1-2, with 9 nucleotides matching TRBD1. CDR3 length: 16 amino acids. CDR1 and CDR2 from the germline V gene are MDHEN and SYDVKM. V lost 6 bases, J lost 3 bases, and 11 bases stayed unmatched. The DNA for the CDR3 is TGTGCCAGCAGCCCATCCGGGACAGGGATTCACTATGGCTACACCTTC. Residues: CASSPSGTGIHYGYTF.

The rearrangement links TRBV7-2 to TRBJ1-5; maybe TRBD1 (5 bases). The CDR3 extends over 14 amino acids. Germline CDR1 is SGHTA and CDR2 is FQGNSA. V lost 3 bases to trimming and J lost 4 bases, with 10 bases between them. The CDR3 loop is CASSLGEGNQPQHF. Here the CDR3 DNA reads TGTGCCAGCAGCTTGGGGGAGGGGAATCAGCCCCAGCATTTT.

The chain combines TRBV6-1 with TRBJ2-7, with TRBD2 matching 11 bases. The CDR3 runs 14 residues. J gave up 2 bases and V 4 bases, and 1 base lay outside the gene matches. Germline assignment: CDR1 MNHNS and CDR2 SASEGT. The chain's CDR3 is CASSVLAGAYEQYF. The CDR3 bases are TGTGCCAGCAGTGTACTAGCGGGAGCCTACGAGCAGTACTTC.

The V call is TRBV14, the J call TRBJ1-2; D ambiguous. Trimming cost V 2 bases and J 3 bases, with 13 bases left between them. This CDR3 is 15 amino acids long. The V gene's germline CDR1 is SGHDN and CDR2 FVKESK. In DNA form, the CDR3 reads TGTGCCAGCAGCCAAAAGTCTAGCGGGGACTATGGCTACACCTTC. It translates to CASSQKSSGDYGYTF.

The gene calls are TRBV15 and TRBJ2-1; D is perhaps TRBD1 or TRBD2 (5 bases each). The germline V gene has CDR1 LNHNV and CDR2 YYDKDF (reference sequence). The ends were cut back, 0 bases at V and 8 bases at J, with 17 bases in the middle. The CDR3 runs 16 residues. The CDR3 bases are TGTGCCACCAGCAGAGATCAGGGTTTTGGGAGCCATGAGCAGTTCTTC. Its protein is CATSRDQGFGSHEQFF. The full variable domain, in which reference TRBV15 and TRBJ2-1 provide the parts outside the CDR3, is DAMVIQNPRYQVTQFGKPVTLSCSQTLNHNVMYWYQQKSSQAPKLLFHYYDKDFNNEADTPDNFQSRRPNTSFCFLDIRSPGLGDTAMYLCATSRDQGFGSHEQFFGPGTRLTVL.

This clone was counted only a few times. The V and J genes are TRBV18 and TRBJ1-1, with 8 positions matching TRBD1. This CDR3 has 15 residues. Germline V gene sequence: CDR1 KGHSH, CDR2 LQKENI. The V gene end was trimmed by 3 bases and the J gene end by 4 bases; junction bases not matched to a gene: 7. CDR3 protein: CASSPEDRVTTEAFF. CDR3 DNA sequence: TGTGCCAGCTCACCCGAGGACAGGGTAACCACTGAAGCTTTCTTT.

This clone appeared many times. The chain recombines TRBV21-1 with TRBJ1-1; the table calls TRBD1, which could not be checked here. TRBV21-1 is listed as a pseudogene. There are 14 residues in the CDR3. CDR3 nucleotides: TGTGCCAGCAGCTCCAGGGGCCGGAACACTGAAGCTTTCTTT. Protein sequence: CASSSRGRNTEAFF.

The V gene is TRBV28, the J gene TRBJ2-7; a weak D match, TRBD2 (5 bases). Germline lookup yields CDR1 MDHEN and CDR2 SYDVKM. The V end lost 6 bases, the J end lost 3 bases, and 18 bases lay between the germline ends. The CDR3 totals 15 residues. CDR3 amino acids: CASRTKTHGSYEQYF. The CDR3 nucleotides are TGTGCCAGCAGAACTAAGACGCATGGGAGCTACGAGCAGTACTTC.

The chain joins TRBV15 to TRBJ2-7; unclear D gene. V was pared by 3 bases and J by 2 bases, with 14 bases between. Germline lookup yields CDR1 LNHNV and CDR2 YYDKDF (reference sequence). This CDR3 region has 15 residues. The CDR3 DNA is TGTGCCACCAGCAGGGGCCCCGCCATCACCTACGAGCAGTACTTC. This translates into CATSRGPAITYEQYF.

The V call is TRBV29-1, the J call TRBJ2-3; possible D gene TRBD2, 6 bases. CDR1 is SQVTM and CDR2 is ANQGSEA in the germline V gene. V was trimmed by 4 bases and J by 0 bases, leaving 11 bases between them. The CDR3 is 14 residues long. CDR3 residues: CSVGGLRSTDTQYF. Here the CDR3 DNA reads TGCAGCGTTGGGGGACTCCGGAGCACAGATACGCAGTATTTT.

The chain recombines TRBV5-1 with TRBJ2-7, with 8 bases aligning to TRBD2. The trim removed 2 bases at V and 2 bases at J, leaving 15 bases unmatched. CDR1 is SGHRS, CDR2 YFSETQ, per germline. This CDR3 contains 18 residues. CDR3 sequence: CASSFGGSSGIVPYEQYF. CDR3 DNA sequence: TGCGCCAGCAGCTTCGGGGGCAGTAGCGGGATTGTTCCCTACGAGCAGTACTTC.

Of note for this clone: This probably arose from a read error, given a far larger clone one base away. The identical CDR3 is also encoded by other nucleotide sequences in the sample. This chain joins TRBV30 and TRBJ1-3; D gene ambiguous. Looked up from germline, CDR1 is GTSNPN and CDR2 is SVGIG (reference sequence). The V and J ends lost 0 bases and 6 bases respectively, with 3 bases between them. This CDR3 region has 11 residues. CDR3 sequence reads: CAWSVANTIYF. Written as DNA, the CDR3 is TGTGCCTGGAGTGTGGCAAACACCATATATTTT. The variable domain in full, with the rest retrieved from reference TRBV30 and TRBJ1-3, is SQTIHQWPATLVQPVGSPLSLECTVEGTSNPNLYWYRQAAGRGLQLLFYSVGIGQISSEVPQNLSASRPQDRQFILSSKKLLLSDSGFYLCAWSVANTIYFGEGSWLTVV.

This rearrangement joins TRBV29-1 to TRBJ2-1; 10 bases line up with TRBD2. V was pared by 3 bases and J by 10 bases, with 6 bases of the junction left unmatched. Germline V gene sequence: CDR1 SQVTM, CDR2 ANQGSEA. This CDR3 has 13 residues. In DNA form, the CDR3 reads TGCAGCGTTGAGGCTAGCGGGAGCGGGGAGCAGTTCTTC. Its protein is CSVEASGSGEQFF.

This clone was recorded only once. CDR3 residues: CASSLDQRVPTEAFF. CDR3 nucleotides: TGTGCCAGCAGCTTAGATCAACGGGTTCCCACTGAAGCTTTCTTT. V gene TRBV7-3 combines with J gene TRBJ1-1; D remains unclear. Deletions cut 2 bases from V and 4 bases from J, with 14 bases between. This CDR3 has 15 residues. Germline CDR1 reads SGHTA; CDR2 reads FQGTGA.

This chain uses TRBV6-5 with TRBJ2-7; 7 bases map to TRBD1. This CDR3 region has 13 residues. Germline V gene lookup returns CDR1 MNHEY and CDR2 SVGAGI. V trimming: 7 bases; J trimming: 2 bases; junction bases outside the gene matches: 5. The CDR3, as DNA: TGTGCCAGCAAGAACAGGGGCCCCTACGAGCAGTACTTC. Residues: CASKNRGPYEQYF.

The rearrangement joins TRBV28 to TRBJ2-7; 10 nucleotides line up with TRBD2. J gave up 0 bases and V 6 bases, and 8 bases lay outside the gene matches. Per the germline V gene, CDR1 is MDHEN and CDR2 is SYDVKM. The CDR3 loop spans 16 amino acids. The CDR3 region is CASSLFASGSSYEQYF. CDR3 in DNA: TGTGCCAGCAGCCTTTTTGCTAGCGGGAGCTCCTACGAGCAGTACTTC.

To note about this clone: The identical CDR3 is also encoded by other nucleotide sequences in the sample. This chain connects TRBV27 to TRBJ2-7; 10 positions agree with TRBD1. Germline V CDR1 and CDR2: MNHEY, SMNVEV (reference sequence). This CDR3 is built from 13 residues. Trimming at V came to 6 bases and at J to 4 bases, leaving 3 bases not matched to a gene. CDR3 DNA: TGTGCCAGCAGCCGGGACAGGGGTTACGAGCAGTACTTC. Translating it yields CASSRDRGYEQYF.

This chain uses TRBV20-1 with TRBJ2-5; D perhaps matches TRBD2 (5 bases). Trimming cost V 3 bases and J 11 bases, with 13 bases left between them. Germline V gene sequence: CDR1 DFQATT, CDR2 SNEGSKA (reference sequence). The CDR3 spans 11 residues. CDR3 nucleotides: TGCAGTGCTAGGGGTCTGGAGGAGCAGTACTTC. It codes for CSARGLEEQYF.

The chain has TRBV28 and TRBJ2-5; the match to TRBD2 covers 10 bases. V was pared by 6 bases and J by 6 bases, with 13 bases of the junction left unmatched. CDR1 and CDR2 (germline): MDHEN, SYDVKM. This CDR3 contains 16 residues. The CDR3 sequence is CASSPLGLAVLKTQYF. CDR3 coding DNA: TGTGCCAGCAGCCCTTTAGGACTAGCGGTTTTGAAGACCCAGTACTTC.

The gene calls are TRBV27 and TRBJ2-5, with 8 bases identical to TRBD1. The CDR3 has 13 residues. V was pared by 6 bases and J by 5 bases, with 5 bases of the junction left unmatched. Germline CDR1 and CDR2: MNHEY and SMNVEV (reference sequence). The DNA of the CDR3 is TGTGCCAGCAGGAACAGGGGGACGGAGACCCAGTACTTC. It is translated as CASRNRGTETQYF.

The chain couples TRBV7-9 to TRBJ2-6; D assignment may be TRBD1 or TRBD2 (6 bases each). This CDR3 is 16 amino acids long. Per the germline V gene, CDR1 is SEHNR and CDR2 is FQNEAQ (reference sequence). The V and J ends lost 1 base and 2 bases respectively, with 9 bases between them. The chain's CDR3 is CASSLGGATGANVLTF. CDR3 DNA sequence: TGTGCCAGCAGCTTAGGGGGGGCCACTGGGGCCAACGTCCTGACTTTC. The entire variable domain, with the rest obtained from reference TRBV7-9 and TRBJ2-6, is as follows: DTGVSQNPRHKITKRGQNVTFRCDPISEHNRLYWYRQTLGQGPEFLTYFQNEAQLEKSRLLSDRFSAERPKGSFSTLEIQRTEQGDSAMYLCASSLGGATGANVLTFGAGSRLTVL.

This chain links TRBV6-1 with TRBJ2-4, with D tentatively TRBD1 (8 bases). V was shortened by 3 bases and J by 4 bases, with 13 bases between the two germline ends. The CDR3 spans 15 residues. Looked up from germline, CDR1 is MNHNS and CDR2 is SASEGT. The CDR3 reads CASSDGGTGKNIQYF. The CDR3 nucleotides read TGTGCCAGCAGTGACGGGGGGACAGGTAAAAACATTCAGTACTTC.

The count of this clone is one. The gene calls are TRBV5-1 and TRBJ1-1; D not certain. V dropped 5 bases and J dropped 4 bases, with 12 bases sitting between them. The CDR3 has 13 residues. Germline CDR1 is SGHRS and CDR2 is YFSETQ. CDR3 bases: TGCGCCAGCAGTGGGAGTAGTACCACTGAAGCTTTCTTT. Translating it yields CASSGSSTTEAFF. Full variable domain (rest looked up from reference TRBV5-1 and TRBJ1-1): KAGVTQTPRYLIKTRGQQVTLSCSPISGHRSVSWYQQTPGQGLQFLFEYFSETQRNKGNFPGRFSGRQFSNSRSEMNVSTLELGDSALYLCASSGSSTTEAFFGQGTRLTVV.

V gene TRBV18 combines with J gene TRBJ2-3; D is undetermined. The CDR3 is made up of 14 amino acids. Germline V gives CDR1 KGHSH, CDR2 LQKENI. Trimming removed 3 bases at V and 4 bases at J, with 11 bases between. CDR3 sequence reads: CASSPLQNPDTQYF. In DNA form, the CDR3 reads TGTGCCAGCTCACCCTTACAGAATCCAGATACGCAGTATTTT.